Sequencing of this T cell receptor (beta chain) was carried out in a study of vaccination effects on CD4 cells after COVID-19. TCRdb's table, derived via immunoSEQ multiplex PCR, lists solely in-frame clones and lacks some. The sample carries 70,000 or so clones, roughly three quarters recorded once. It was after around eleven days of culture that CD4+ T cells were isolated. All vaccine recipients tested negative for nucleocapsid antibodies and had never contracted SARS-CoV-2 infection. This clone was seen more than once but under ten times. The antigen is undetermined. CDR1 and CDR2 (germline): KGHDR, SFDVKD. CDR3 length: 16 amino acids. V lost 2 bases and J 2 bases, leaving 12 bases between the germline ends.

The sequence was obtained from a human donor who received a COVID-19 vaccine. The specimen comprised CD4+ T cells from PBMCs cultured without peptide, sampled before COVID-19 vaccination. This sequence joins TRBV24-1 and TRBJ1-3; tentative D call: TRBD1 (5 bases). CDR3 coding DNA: TGTGCCACCAGTGATTCGCGGGACGGGGCTGGAAACACCATATATTTT. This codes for CATSDSRDGAGNTIYF.